The present entry profiles one T cell receptor (beta chain) with its context. The data were obtained in a study of blood T cell repertoires in COVID-19. About the research overall: Samples of COVID-19 (acute and convalescent) were obtained from the United States, Italy and Spain.

In the authors' workflow: Estimation of nucleated cell counts relied on the amplification of reference gene primers. Profiled with immunoSEQ multiplex PCR; TCRdb holds only in-frame clones, not every one. That table furnishes V, J and clone size, whereas the DNA furnished D and trimming. This sample has fewer than 400,000 clones; under 90% occur once, and the top ten carry around 1.7%. Deletions cut 2 bases from V and 8 bases from J, with 10 bases between. Germline V lookup: CDR1 MNHEY, CDR2 SMNVEV (reference sequence). The CDR3 runs 13 residues. The genes are TRBV27 and TRBJ2-1; tentatively, D is TRBD2 (6 bases). The material sequenced was PBMCs or T cells enriched from blood (not recorded which). The sequence was obtained from a woman aged 25-40 years who had recovered from COVID-19. CDR3: CASSLGGRDEQFF. As DNA, the CDR3 is TGTGCCAGCAGTTTAGGAGGGAGAGATGAGCAGTTCTTC.